These T cell receptor beta chains were read from a single sample in a study of control samples from healthy donors and cancer patients. Method: immunoSEQ multiplex PCR; TCRdb's copy keeps in-frame clones and lacks some. The sample yields about 120,000 clones, around 87% seen once. The sequencing input was blood. The source is a man aged 25-45 years in good health. Each CDR3 is given with its conserved first and last residue. A D gene is named only where the DNA matches it firmly. Where a row states a size, it is once, few, many or the class of an expanded clone; other rows omit it.

v_gene	abundance	d_gene	j_gene	len	CDR3aa	CDR3nt
TRBV18	few	-	TRBJ1-5	15	CASSTTGLSNQPQHF	TGTGCCAGCTCCACTACGGGACTTAGCAATCAGCCCCAGCATTTT
TRBV18	-	-	TRBJ2-5	13	CASSPTAKETQYF	TGTGCCAGCTCGCCTACAGCAAAAGAGACCCAGTACTTC
TRBV5-6	-	-	TRBJ1-5	16	CASSLGWGRGNQPQHF	TGTGCCAGCAGCTTGGGGTGGGGACGGGGCAATCAGCCCCAGCATTTT
TRBV21-1	-	-	TRBJ2-1	15	CASGPRGGGADEQFF	TGTGCCAGCGGGCCTAGGGGCGGGGGGGCCGATGAGCAGTTCTTC
TRBV7-8	-	-	TRBJ1-1	15	CASSSLLTWSTEAFF	TGTGCCAGCAGCTCCCTCCTGACCTGGAGCACTGAAGCTTTCTTT
TRBV12-5	-	-	TRBJ1-4	15	CASGLFYATNEKLFF	TGTGCTAGTGGTTTGTTCTACGCAACTAATGAAAAACTGTTTTTT
TRBV6-6	-	-	TRBJ1-4	11	CASSTGEKLFF	TGTGCCAGCAGTACAGGGGAAAAACTGTTTTTT
TRBV7-9	-	-	TRBJ2-7	14	CASSLVGATYEQYF	TGTGCCAGCAGCTTAGTAGGGGCCACCTACGAGCAGTACTTC
TRBV6-5	-	TRBD1	TRBJ1-2	14	CASSYGQGLGGYTF	TGTGCCAGCAGTTACGGACAGGGGCTGGGTGGCTACACCTTC
TRBV19	once	-	TRBJ1-1	13	CASQGSVDTEAFF	TGTGCCTCCCAGGGGTCGGTAGACACTGAAGCTTTCTTT
TRBV21-1	-	-	TRBJ1-2	16	CASSKGVRGQDYGYTF	TGTGCCAGCAGCAAAGGAGTGAGGGGGCAAGACTATGGCTACACCTTC
TRBV9	-	TRBD2	TRBJ2-1	15	CASSVGVAGGSRQFF	TGTGCCAGCAGCGTAGGGGTAGCGGGGGGATCTCGGCAGTTCTTC
TRBV5-1	-	-	TRBJ1-3	18	CASSLVAQSLTSGNTIYF	TGCGCCAGCAGCTTGGTTGCCCAGAGCCTGACCTCCGGAAACACCATATATTTT
TRBV7-3	-	TRBD1	TRBJ1-2	13	CASSDRGGYGYTF	TGTGCCAGCAGCGACAGGGGAGGCTATGGCTACACCTTC